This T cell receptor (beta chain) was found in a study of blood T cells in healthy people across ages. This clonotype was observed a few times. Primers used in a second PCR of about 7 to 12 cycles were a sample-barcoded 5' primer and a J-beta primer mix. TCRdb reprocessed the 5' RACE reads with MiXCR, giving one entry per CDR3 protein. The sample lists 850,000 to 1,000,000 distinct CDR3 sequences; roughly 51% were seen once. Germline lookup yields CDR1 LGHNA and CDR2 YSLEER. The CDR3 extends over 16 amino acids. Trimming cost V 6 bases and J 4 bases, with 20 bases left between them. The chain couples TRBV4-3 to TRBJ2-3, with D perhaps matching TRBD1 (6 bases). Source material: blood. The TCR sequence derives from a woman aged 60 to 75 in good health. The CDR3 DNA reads TGCGCCAGCAGAGAGGGGACAACAGGGAGCGCAGATACGCAGTATTTT. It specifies CASREGTTGSADTQYF.